One sample yielded the 17 T cell receptor beta chains listed below, sequenced in a study of CXCR3-negative and CXCR3-positive naive CD8 T cells. The antigens these receptors bind are not known. The TRB libraries of cDNA were built by UMI-labeled 5' RACE. TCRdb re-called the 5' RACE reads; one entry per CDR3 protein, DNA not given. This listing includes under 60,000 distinct CDR3 sequences. Study conclusions and caveats: Naive cells that were CXCR3-positive had more hydrophobic TRB CDR3s (compared with CXCR3-negative naive cells).

Sequenced sample: naive CXCR3+ CD8+ T cells from blood. As for subset: CD45RO-CCR7+CD27+CD95- naive CD8+ T cells expressing CXCR3 (TNR3+). These receptors came from a human donor in good health. Some clones in this sample may be carry-over from other donors' samples.

The chain links TRBV6-5 to TRBJ2-2; TCRdb's D gene call, TRBD1, goes unchecked for lack of DNA. This CDR3 has 14 residues. Per germline, CDR1 MNHEY and CDR2 SVGAGI. This CDR3 is CAKKRGRDTGELFF.

V is TRBV7-9 and J is TRBJ2-1. The CDR3 covers 13 residues. Germline V gene sequence: CDR1 SEHNR, CDR2 FQNEAQ (reference sequence). CDR3 protein: CASSSTLYNEQFF.

The V call is TRBV29-1, the J call TRBJ2-1; TCRdb gives TRBD2 as the D gene, but with no DNA this cannot be confirmed. This CDR3 has 14 amino acids. Germline V gene lookup returns CDR1 SQVTM and CDR2 ANQGSEA. The CDR3 sequence is CSAVAGGPYNEQFF.

This chain uses TRBV7-9 with TRBJ2-7; TCRdb selects TRBD1, and the lack of DNA leaves this call unchecked. The CDR3 spans 16 residues. Germline V gives CDR1 SEHNR, CDR2 FQNEAQ (reference sequence). CDR3 in amino acids: CASSDADRGPTYEQYF.

This clonotype is classed as medium-sized (0.01 to 0.1%) by frequency. The chain combines TRBV2 with TRBJ2-7. The CDR3 is made up of 15 amino acids. Germline V gene sequence: CDR1 SNHLY, CDR2 FYNNEI. The CDR3 sequence: CASSSEVTVGYEQYF.

The chain uses TRBV20-1 and TRBJ2-4; the TRBD2 assignment by TCRdb is unverifiable without DNA. The CDR3 consists of 16 residues. Germline V gene data show CDR1 as DFQATT and CDR2 as SNEGSKA (reference sequence). CDR3 sequence: CSARDTRESRWDIQYF.

The chain combines TRBV5-5 with TRBJ2-1; no DNA is available, so the TRBD1 call from TCRdb remains unchecked. Germline V CDR1 and CDR2: SGHKS, YYEKEE (reference sequence). The CDR3 contains 13 residues. CDR3 protein: CASSLFGGNEQFF.

The V and J genes are TRBV7-9 and TRBJ2-7; the D call from TCRdb, TRBD1, cannot be confirmed without DNA. The CDR3 totals 13 residues. CDR1 is SEHNR and CDR2 is FQNEAQ in the germline V gene (reference sequence). The CDR3: CASSFPGSYEQYF. Complete variable domain (other parts from reference TRBV7-9 and TRBJ2-7): DTGVSQNPRHKITKRGQNVTFRCDPISEHNRLYWYRQTLGQGPEFLTYFQNEAQLEKSRLLSDRFSAERPKGSFSTLEIQRTEQGDSAMYLCASSFPGSYEQYFGPGTRLTVT.

The chain recombines TRBV29-1 with TRBJ1-2; the TCRdb D gene call, TRBD1, has no DNA to confirm it. Germline V lookup: CDR1 SQVTM, CDR2 ANQGSEA. The CDR3 consists of 12 residues. This CDR3 is CSVEDGAYGYTF.

This chain joins TRBV24-1 and TRBJ2-3; checking the TCRdb D call of TRBD2 is not possible without DNA. This CDR3 contains 17 residues. Germline-derived CDR1 and CDR2 are KGHDR and SFDVKD. The CDR3 here is CATSDSTSSGGSDTQYF.

V gene TRBV7-2 combines with J gene TRBJ2-3. Germline V gene lookup returns CDR1 SGHTA and CDR2 FQGNSA. This CDR3 spans 15 amino acids. This chain's CDR3 is CASSLSGGTTDTQYF.

The chain recombines TRBV7-8 with TRBJ2-3. CDR3 length: 12 amino acids. Germline V CDR1 and CDR2: SGHVS, FQNEAQ. The CDR3 loop reads CASSLSLDTQYF. The full variable domain, its missing parts supplied by reference TRBV7-8 and TRBJ2-3, is GAGVSQSPRYKVAKRGQDVALRCDPISGHVSLFWYQQALGQGPEFLTYFQNEAQLDKSGLPSDRFFAERPEGSVSTLKIQRTQQEDSAVYLCASSLSLDTQYFGPGTRLTVL.

V and J are TRBV13 and TRBJ2-1. Germline V gene lookup returns CDR1 PRHDT and CDR2 FYEKMQ (reference sequence). The CDR3 consists of 15 residues. CDR3: CASSLGGGLYNEQFF. Drawing the rest from reference TRBV13 and TRBJ2-1, the complete variable domain is AAGVIQSPRHLIKEKRETATLKCYPIPRHDTVYWYQQGPGQDPQFLISFYEKMQSDKGSIPDRFSAQQFSDYHSELNMSSLELGDSALYFCASSLGGGLYNEQFFGPGTRLTVL.

The J gene is TRBJ2-7, the V gene TRBV28; absent DNA, TCRdb's TRBD2 call cannot be checked. This CDR3 is 15 amino acids long. CDR1 and CDR2 (germline): MDHEN, SYDVKM. The chain's CDR3 is CASSSNSPPGYEQYF. Based on the CDR3 plus reference TRBV28 and TRBJ2-7, the full variable domain is DVKVTQSSRYLVKRTGEKVFLECVQDMDHENMFWYRQDPGLGLRLIYFSYDVKMKEKGDIPEGYSVSREKKERFSLILESASTNQTSMYLCASSSNSPPGYEQYFGPGTRLTVT.

The V and J genes are TRBV7-9 and TRBJ1-2. Germline CDR1 reads SEHNR; CDR2 reads FQNEAQ (reference sequence). The CDR3 length is 13 residues. CDR3 residues: CASSPYAGYGYTF. The variable domain in full, with the rest retrieved from reference TRBV7-9 and TRBJ1-2, is DTGVSQNPRHKITKRGQNVTFRCDPISEHNRLYWYRQTLGQGPEFLTYFQNEAQLEKSRLLSDRFSAERPKGSFSTLEIQRTEQGDSAMYLCASSPYAGYGYTFGSGTRLTVV.

The V call is TRBV12-3 or TRBV12-4, the J call TRBJ2-3; the D gene TCRdb calls, TRBD1, cannot be checked with no DNA. The CDR3 loop spans 13 amino acids. The CDR3 protein is CASKTGMGDTQYF.

The chain uses TRBV7-3 and TRBJ2-7; the TCRdb D gene call, TRBD1, has no DNA to confirm it. CDR3 length: 15 residues. Per germline, CDR1 SGHTA and CDR2 FQGTGA. The CDR3 loop reads CASSLEPGLGYEQYF.